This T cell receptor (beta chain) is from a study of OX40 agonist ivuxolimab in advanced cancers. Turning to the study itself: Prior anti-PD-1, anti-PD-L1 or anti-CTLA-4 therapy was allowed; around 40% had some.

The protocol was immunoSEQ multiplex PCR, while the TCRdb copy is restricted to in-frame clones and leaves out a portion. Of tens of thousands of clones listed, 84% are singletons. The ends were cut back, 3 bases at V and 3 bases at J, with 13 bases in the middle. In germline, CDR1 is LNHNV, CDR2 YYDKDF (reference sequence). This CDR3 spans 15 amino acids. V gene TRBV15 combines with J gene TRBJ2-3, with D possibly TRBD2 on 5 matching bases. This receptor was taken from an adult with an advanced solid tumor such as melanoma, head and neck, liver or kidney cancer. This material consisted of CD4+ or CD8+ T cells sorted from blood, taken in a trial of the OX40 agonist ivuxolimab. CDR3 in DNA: TGTGCCACCAGCAGTCCCCGGGAAAGAACAGATACGCAGTATTTT. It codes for CATSSPRERTDTQYF.